A single sample gave rise to the 4 T cell receptor beta chains below, sequenced in a study of follicular helper T cells after annual influenza vaccination (dated by TCRdb to about 2017). Receptor libraries were prepared by the immunoSEQ multiplex PCR assay. TCRdb provides this immuneACCESS table in a form limited to in-frame rearrangements. Some clones are lacking; in checked studies, under half of them reflect an unresolved V gene, and why the rest are absent is not known. In this sample the table shows 7,500 to 10,000 clones, 80% to 90% of which occur a single time. The top ten hold about 3.7% of the sample. Reading the label with the study, this specimen's time point is: 2014-2015 season, 7 days after vaccination. Source: CXCR5+ CD38- circulating T follicular helper cells from blood, taken 7 days after influenza vaccination. This sample's cell subset or site label indicates: circulating Tfh, non-naive CD4+CXCR5+PD-1+ (ICOS+CD38+ or ICOS-CD38-). These receptors were taken from an adult who received the influenza vaccine.

The chain joins TRBV7-2 to TRBJ2-2; 10 bases are shared with TRBD2. The CDR3 has 18 amino acids. The ends lost 1 base at V and 4 bases at J; junction bases unmatched: 9. In germline, CDR1 is SGHTA, CDR2 FQGNSA. This chain's CDR3 is CASSLGLAGPYPTGELFF. CDR3 nucleotide sequence: TGTGCCAGCAGCTTAGGACTAGCGGGCCCCTATCCCACCGGGGAGCTGTTTTTT.

The chain uses TRBV10-3 and TRBJ1-1, with a possible D match to TRBD1 (6 bases). Germline CDR1 reads ENHRY; CDR2 reads SYGVKD. V was trimmed by 6 bases and J by 6 bases, leaving 17 bases between them. The CDR3 runs 14 residues. The CDR3 sequence is CAISSLGGQAEAFF. The CDR3 DNA reads TGTGCCATCAGCAGCCTGGGGGGGCAGGCTGAAGCTTTCTTT.

This chain joins TRBV6-5 and TRBJ1-3; D uncertain. The germline gives CDR1 MNHEY, CDR2 SVGAGI. Trimming took 0 bases from V and 0 from J, leaving 9 bases between them. CDR3 length: 16 residues. The chain's CDR3 is CASSYSPGSSGNTIYF. CDR3 bases: TGTGCCAGCAGTTACTCTCCGGGGAGCTCTGGAAACACCATATATTTT.

The rearrangement uses TRBV5-1 and TRBJ2-7; 7 bases line up with TRBD1. From germline, CDR1 is SGHRS and CDR2 YFSETQ. The V gene end was trimmed by 0 bases and the J gene end by 7 bases; junction bases not matched to a gene: 16. This CDR3 contains 17 residues. CDR3 region: CASSLVPPDRAVGEQYF. The CDR3 DNA reads as TGCGCCAGCAGCTTGGTTCCGCCTGACAGGGCAGTTGGAGAGCAGTACTTC.